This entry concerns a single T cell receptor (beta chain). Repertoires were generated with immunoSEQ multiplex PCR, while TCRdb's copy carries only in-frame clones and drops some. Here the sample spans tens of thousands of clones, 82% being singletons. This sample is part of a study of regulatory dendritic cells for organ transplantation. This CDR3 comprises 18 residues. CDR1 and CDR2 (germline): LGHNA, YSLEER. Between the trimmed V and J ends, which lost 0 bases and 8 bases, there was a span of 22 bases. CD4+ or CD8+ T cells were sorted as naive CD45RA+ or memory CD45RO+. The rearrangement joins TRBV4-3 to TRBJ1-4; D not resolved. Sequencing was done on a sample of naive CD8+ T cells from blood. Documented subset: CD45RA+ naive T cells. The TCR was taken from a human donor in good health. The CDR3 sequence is CASSQDGGGVGRNEKLFF. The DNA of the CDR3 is TGCGCCAGCAGCCAAGATGGAGGCGGGGTGGGCCGAAACGAAAAACTGTTTTTT.